This T cell receptor (beta chain) came from a study of control samples from healthy donors and cancer patients. This clone was seen just once. CDR3 length equals 14 residues. V shed 6 bases and J shed 8 bases, with 16 bases lying between them. Per germline, CDR1 LNHDA and CDR2 SQIVND (reference sequence). TCRdb's copy holds only in-frame clones and misses some; the assay was immunoSEQ multiplex PCR. The data contain about 140,000 clones, 80% to 95% of them singletons. J is TRBJ1-4 and V is TRBV19; TRBD1 might be the D (5 bases). Sequencing was carried out using blood. The clonotype was recovered from a man aged 30 to 45 in good health. CDR3 region: CASSSDRLGEKLFF. In DNA form, the CDR3 reads TGTGCCAGTAGCTCCGACAGACTTGGGGAAAAACTGTTTTTT.